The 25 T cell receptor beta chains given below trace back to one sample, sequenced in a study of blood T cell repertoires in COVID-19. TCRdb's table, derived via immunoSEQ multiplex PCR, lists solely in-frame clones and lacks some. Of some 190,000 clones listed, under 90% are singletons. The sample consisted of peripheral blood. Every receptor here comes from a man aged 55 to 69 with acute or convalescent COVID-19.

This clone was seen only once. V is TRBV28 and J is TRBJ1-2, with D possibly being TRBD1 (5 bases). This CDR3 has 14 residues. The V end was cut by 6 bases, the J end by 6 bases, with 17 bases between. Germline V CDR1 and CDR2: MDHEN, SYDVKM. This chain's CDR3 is CASSQTGVGDGYTF. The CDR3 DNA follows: TGTGCCAGCAGCCAGACTGGGGTAGGGGATGGCTACACCTTC.

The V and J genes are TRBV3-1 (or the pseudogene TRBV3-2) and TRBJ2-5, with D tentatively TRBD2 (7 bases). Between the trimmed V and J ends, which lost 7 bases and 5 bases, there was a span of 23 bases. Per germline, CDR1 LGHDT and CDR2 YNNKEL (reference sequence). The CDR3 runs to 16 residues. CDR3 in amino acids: CASIRGAGSVWETQYF. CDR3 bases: TGTGCCAGCATCCGGGGGGCGGGATCAGTGTGGGAGACCCAGTACTTC.

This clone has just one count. Here the CDR3 reads CASSLRDRGNEQYF. The CDR3 DNA is TGTGCCAGCAGCTTACGGGACAGGGGGAACGAGCAGTACTTC. The V call is TRBV7-9, the J call TRBJ2-7, with 11 positions matching TRBD1. After removal of 2 bases from V and 5 bases from J, the junction contained 2 bases not matched to a gene. Germline lookup yields CDR1 SEHNR and CDR2 FQNEAQ (reference sequence). This CDR3 spans 14 amino acids.

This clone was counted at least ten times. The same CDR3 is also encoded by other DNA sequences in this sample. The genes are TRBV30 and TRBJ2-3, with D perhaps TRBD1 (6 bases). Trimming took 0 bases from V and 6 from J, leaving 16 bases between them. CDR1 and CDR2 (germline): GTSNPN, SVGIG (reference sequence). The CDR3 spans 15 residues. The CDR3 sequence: CAWSVGAGETDTQYF. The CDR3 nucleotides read TGTGCCTGGAGTGTAGGGGCAGGGGAGACCGATACGCAGTATTTT.

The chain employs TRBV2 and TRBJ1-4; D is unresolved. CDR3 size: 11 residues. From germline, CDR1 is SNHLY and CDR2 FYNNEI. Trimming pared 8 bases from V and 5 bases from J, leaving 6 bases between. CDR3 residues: CASGQNEKLFF. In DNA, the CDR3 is TGTGCCAGCGGTCAGAATGAAAAACTGTTTTTT.

The CDR3 DNA follows: TGTGCCAGCAGGGTACAGGGTCTCGTGAACACTGAAGCTTTCTTT. Translation: CASRVQGLVNTEAFF. V is TRBV2 and J is TRBJ1-1; tentatively, D is TRBD1 (6 bases). There are 15 residues in the CDR3. Germline values: CDR1 SNHLY, CDR2 FYNNEI. Deletions cut 6 bases from V and 0 bases from J, with 14 bases between.

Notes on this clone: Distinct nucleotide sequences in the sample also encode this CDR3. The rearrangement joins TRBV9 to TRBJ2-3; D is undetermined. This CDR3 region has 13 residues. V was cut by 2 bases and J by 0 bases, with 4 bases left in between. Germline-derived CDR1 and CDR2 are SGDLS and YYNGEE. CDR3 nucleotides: TGTGCCAGCAGCGTCGTCAGCACAGATACGCAGTATTTT. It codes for CASSVVSTDTQYF.

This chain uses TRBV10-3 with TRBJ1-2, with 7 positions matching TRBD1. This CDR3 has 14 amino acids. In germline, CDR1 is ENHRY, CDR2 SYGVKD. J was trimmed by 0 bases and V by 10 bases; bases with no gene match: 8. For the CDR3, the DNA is TGTGCCAGTTCTGACAGGGCGGCTAACTATGGCTACACCTTC. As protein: CASSDRAANYGYTF.

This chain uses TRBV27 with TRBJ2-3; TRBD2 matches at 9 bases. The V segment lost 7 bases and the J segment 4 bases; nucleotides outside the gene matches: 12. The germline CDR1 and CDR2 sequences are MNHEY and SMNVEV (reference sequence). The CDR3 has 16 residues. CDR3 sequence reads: CASMKLAGEIPDTQYF. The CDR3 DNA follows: TGTGCCAGCATGAAGTTAGCGGGAGAGATTCCAGATACGCAGTATTTT.

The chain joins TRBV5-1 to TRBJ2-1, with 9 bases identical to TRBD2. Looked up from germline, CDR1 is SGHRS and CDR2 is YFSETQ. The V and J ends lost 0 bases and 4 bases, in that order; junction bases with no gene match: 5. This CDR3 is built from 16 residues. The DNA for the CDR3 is TGCGCCAGCAGCTTGGCTGGGCTAGCGGGATACAATGAGCAGTTCTTC. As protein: CASSLAGLAGYNEQFF.

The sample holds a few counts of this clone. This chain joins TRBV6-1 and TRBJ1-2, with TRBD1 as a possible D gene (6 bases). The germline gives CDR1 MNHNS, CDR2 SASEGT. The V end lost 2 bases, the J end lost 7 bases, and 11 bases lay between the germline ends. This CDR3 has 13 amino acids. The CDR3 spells CASSERGSLGYTF. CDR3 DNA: TGTGCCAGCAGTGAAAGGGGGAGTCTTGGCTACACCTTC.

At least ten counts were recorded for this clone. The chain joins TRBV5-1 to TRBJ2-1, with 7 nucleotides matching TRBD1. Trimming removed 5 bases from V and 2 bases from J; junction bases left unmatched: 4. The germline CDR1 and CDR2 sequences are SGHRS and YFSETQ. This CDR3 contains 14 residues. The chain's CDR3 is CASSGDRAYNEQFF. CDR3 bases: TGCGCCAGCAGTGGCGACAGGGCCTACAATGAGCAGTTCTTC. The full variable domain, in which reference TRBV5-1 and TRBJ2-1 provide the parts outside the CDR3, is KAGVTQTPRYLIKTRGQQVTLSCSPISGHRSVSWYQQTPGQGLQFLFEYFSETQRNKGNFPGRFSGRQFSNSRSEMNVSTLELGDSALYLCASSGDRAYNEQFFGPGTRLTVL.

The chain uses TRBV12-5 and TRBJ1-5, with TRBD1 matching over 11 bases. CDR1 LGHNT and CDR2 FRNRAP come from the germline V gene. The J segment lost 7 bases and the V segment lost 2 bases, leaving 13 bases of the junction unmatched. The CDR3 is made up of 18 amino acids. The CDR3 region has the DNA TGTGCTAGTGGTTTGTCTAGAGGGGACAGGGGGACCTGGCAGCCCCAGCATTTT. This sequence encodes CASGLSRGDRGTWQPQHF.

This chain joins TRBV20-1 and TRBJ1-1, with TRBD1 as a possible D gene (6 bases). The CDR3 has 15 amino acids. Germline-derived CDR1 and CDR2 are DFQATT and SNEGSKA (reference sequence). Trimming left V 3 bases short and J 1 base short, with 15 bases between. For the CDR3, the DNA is TGCAGTGCTAGTAAACCACGGACAGCGAACACTGAAGCTTTCTTT. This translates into CSASKPRTANTEAFF.

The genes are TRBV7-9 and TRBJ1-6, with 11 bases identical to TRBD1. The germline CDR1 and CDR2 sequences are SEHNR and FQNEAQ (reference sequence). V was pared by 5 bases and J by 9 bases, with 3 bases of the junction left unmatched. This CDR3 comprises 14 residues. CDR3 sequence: CASSPGTGGSPLHF. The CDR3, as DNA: TGTGCCAGCAGCCCCGGGACAGGGGGTTCACCCCTCCACTTT. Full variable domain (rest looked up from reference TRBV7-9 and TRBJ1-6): DTGVSQNPRHKITKRGQNVTFRCDPISEHNRLYWYRQTLGQGPEFLTYFQNEAQLEKSRLLSDRFSAERPKGSFSTLEIQRTEQGDSAMYLCASSPGTGGSPLHFGNGTRLTVT.

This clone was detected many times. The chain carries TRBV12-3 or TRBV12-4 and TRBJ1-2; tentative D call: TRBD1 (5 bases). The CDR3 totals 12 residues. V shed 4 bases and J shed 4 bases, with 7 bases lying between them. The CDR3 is CASSSTGYGYTF. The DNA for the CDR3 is TGTGCCAGCAGTTCAACAGGCTATGGCTACACCTTC.

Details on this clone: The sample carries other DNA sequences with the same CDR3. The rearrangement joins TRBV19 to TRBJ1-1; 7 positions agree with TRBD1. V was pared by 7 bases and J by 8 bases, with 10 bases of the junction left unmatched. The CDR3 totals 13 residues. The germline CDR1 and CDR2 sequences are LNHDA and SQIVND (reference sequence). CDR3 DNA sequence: TGTGCCAGTACCCGCAGACAGGGAACCGAAGCTTTCTTT. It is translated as CASTRRQGTEAFF.

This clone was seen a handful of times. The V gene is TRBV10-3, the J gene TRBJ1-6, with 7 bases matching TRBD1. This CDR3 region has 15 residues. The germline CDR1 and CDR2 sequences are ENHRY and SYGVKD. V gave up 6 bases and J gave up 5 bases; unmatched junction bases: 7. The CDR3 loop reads CAIRSAGTDNSPLHF. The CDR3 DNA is TGTGCCATCAGATCGGCCGGGACAGATAATTCACCCCTCCACTTT.

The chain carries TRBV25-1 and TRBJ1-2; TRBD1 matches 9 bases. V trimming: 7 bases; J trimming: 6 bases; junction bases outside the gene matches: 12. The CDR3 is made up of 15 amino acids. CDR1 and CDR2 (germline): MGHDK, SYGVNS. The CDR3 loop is CASTDWGQGRDGYTF. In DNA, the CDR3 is TGTGCCAGCACGGATTGGGGACAGGGAAGAGATGGCTACACCTTC.

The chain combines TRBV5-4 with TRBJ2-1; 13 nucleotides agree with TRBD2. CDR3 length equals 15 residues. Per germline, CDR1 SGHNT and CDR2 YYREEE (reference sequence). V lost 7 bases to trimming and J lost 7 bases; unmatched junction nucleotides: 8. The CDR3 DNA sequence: TGTGCCAGCGGAAGGACTAGCGGGGGTGGGAATGAGCAGTTCTTC. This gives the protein CASGRTSGGGNEQFF.

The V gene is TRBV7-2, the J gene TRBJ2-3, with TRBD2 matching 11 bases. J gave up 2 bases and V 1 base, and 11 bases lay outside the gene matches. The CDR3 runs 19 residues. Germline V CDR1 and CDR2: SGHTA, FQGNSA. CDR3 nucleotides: TGTGCCAGCAGCTTAGTCAGATCTAGCGGGGGGCCATTCACAGATACGCAGTATTTT. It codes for CASSLVRSSGGPFTDTQYF.

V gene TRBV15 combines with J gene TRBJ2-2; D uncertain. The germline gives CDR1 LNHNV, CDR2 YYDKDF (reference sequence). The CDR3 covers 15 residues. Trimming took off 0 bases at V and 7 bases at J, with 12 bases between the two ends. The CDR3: CATSRDAVSGGELFF. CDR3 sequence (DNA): TGTGCCACCAGCAGAGATGCGGTCAGTGGCGGGGAGCTGTTTTTT.

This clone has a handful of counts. As DNA, the CDR3 is TGTGCCAGCAGCCTCCCTCGGGGTATTAAGTCTCACCCCCAGCATTTT. This sequence encodes CASSLPRGIKSHPQHF. The chain couples TRBV3-1 (or the pseudogene TRBV3-2) to TRBJ1-5; no firm D call. V was cut by 4 bases and J by 10 bases, with 23 bases left in between. The CDR3 length is 16 residues. The germline gives CDR1 LGHDT, CDR2 YNNKEL (reference sequence).

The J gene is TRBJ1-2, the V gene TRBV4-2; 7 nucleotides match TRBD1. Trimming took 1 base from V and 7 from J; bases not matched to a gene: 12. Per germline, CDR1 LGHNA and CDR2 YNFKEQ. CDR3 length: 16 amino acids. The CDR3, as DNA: TGTGCCAGCAGCCAAGGAAATCAGGGGGGAGGAGGTGGCTACACCTTC. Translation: CASSQGNQGGGGGYTF.

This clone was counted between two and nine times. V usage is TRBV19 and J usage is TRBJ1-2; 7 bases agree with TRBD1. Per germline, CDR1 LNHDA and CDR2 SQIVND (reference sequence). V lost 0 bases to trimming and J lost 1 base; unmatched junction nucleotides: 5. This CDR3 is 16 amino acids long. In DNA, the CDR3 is TGTGCCAGTAGTATAGAAGAAACAGGGGTTAACTATGGCTACACCTTC. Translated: CASSIEETGVNYGYTF.